These T cell receptor beta chains were read from a single sample in a study of T cell changes during pregnancy in multiple sclerosis. Libraries were prepared by immunoSEQ multiplex PCR; TCRdb keeps only in-frame clonotypes and omits some of them. The sample lists tens of thousands of clones; approximately 90% were seen once. The input for sequencing was CD8+ T cells from peripheral blood mononuclear cells, taken before pregnancy. Source of these receptors: a female donor with multiple sclerosis, enrolled in a pregnancy study. CDR3s include the opening cysteine and the closing phenylalanine or tryptophan. A D gene is named only where the DNA matches it firmly. For some rows the clone size is stated as once, few or many, or as a class when expanded; others skip it.

d_call: TRBD1; clone_size: once; cdr3_length: 15; v_call: TRBV7-8; j_call: TRBJ1-4; cdr3_nt: TGTGCCAGCAGCAGCCGGACAGGCAGTAATGAAAAACTGTTTTTT; cdr3_aa: CASSSRTGSNEKLFF
d_call: -; clone_size: -; cdr3_length: 14; v_call: TRBV2; j_call: TRBJ1-5; cdr3_nt: TGTGCCAGCAGTGTCCAGGGAATGAATCAGCCCCAGCATTTT; cdr3_aa: CASSVQGMNQPQHF
d_call: TRBD2; clone_size: -; cdr3_length: 15; v_call: TRBV15; j_call: TRBJ2-5; cdr3_nt: TGTGCCACCAGCAGAGATCTCGGGGGGGTAGAGACCCAGTACTTC; cdr3_aa: CATSRDLGGVETQYF
d_call: -; clone_size: once; cdr3_length: 15; v_call: TRBV11-2; j_call: TRBJ2-3; cdr3_nt: TGTGCCAGCAGCTTAGATCGGGGACTCCTAGATACGCAGTATTTT; cdr3_aa: CASSLDRGLLDTQYF
d_call: TRBD2; clone_size: -; cdr3_length: 16; v_call: TRBV4-3; j_call: TRBJ2-5; cdr3_nt: TGCGCCAGCAGCCAGGAGAGCGGGGGGGTTTGGGAGACCCAGTACTTC; cdr3_aa: CASSQESGGVWETQYF
d_call: TRBD1; clone_size: -; cdr3_length: 19; v_call: TRBV28; j_call: TRBJ1-2; cdr3_nt: TGTGCCAGCAGTTTAGGGCCCGGGACAGAAGAGGGGAGAGACTATGGCTACACCTTC; cdr3_aa: CASSLGPGTEEGRDYGYTF
d_call: -; clone_size: -; cdr3_length: 15; v_call: TRBV28; j_call: TRBJ2-1; cdr3_nt: TGTGCCAGCAGTCCCCACGGGAGCTCCTACAATGAGCAGTTCTTC; cdr3_aa: CASSPHGSSYNEQFF
d_call: -; clone_size: -; cdr3_length: 19; v_call: TRBV11-2; j_call: TRBJ2-2; cdr3_nt: TGTGCCAGCAGCTTCCCGCTGAGGACTGTCTCAGGGGACACCGGGGAGCTGTTTTTT; cdr3_aa: CASSFPLRTVSGDTGELFF
d_call: TRBD2; clone_size: -; cdr3_length: 13; v_call: TRBV7-8; j_call: TRBJ2-7; cdr3_nt: TGTGCCAGCAGCTTAAGCGGGATCTACGAGCAGTACTTC; cdr3_aa: CASSLSGIYEQYF
d_call: TRBD2; clone_size: -; cdr3_length: 16; v_call: TRBV6-5; j_call: TRBJ2-7; cdr3_nt: TGTGCCAGCAGTTACTCGGAGCGGGGGGCTCTCTACGAGCAGTACTTC; cdr3_aa: CASSYSERGALYEQYF
d_call: -; clone_size: -; cdr3_length: 17; v_call: TRBV27; j_call: TRBJ2-3; cdr3_nt: TGTGCCAGCAGTGCCGTCCGGGGGAGCGGTAGGACAGATACGCAGTATTTT; cdr3_aa: CASSAVRGSGRTDTQYF
d_call: -; clone_size: -; cdr3_length: 14; v_call: TRBV9; j_call: TRBJ2-7; cdr3_nt: TGTGCCAGCAGCGATTTTGGGAGCTCCTACGAGCAGTACTTC; cdr3_aa: CASSDFGSSYEQYF
d_call: -; clone_size: -; cdr3_length: 15; v_call: TRBV7-2; j_call: TRBJ2-7; cdr3_nt: TGTGCCAGCAGCTTAGAGGAGGGCGGAATCTACGAGCAGTACTTC; cdr3_aa: CASSLEEGGIYEQYF
d_call: -; clone_size: -; cdr3_length: 12; v_call: TRBV2; j_call: TRBJ2-7; cdr3_nt: TGTGCCAGCAGTGAACGGGGATACGAGCAGTACTTC; cdr3_aa: CASSERGYEQYF
d_call: TRBD1; clone_size: -; cdr3_length: 17; v_call: TRBV7-3; j_call: TRBJ2-2; cdr3_nt: TGTGCCAGCAGCTTAATACATAGTGACAGGGGTCCCGGGGAGCTGTTTTTT; cdr3_aa: CASSLIHSDRGPGELFF
d_call: -; clone_size: -; cdr3_length: 15; v_call: TRBV19; j_call: TRBJ1-4; cdr3_nt: TGTGCCAGTACCCCGGGGACACAGCTTAATGAAAAACTGTTTTTT; cdr3_aa: CASTPGTQLNEKLFF
d_call: TRBD1; clone_size: -; cdr3_length: 14; v_call: TRBV5-8; j_call: TRBJ2-7; cdr3_nt: TGTGCCAGCAGCACGGACAGGCGTCCCTACGAGCAGTACTTC; cdr3_aa: CASSTDRRPYEQYF
d_call: -; clone_size: -; cdr3_length: 20; v_call: TRBV4-1; j_call: TRBJ2-1; cdr3_nt: TGCGCCAGCAGCCAAGCACTCACTGTGTTTGTCAGGAGGTCCTACAATGAGCAGTTCTTC; cdr3_aa: CASSQALTVFVRRSYNEQFF
d_call: TRBD2; clone_size: -; cdr3_length: 14; v_call: TRBV5-1; j_call: TRBJ2-2; cdr3_nt: TGCGCCAGTGGAGGTAGCGGGGGTACCGGGGAGCTGTTTTTT; cdr3_aa: CASGGSGGTGELFF
d_call: TRBD1; clone_size: once; cdr3_length: 16; v_call: TRBV27; j_call: TRBJ2-7; cdr3_nt: TGTGCCAGCAGTTCCACCACACCGGGACAGGGCTACGAGCAGTACTTC; cdr3_aa: CASSSTTPGQGYEQYF
d_call: TRBD1; clone_size: few; cdr3_length: 11; v_call: TRBV29-1; j_call: TRBJ1-1; cdr3_nt: TGCAGCGTCCTCGGGACAGGTGAAGCTTTCTTT; cdr3_aa: CSVLGTGEAFF
d_call: TRBD1; clone_size: -; cdr3_length: 15; v_call: TRBV11-2; j_call: TRBJ2-7; cdr3_nt: TGTGCCAGCAGCCCAACGGGACAGGGGACCTACGAGCAGTACTTC; cdr3_aa: CASSPTGQGTYEQYF
d_call: -; clone_size: -; cdr3_length: 14; v_call: TRBV27; j_call: TRBJ2-3; cdr3_nt: TGTGCCAGCAGTTCGACTACTAGCACAGATACGCAGTATTTT; cdr3_aa: CASSSTTSTDTQYF
d_call: -; clone_size: few; cdr3_length: 15; v_call: TRBV4-3; j_call: TRBJ1-6; cdr3_nt: TGCGCCAGCAGCCGAATCTCGGGTAGCAATTCACCCCTCCACTTT; cdr3_aa: CASSRISGSNSPLHF
d_call: -; clone_size: -; cdr3_length: 14; v_call: TRBV5-1; j_call: TRBJ2-7; cdr3_nt: TGCGCCAGCAGCTTGAAACAGGGTTTCTACGAGCAGTACTTC; cdr3_aa: CASSLKQGFYEQYF
d_call: TRBD1; clone_size: many; cdr3_length: 16; v_call: TRBV6-5; j_call: TRBJ1-2; cdr3_nt: TGTGCCAGCAGTTACGATATGGGACAGGGCCTCGATGGCTACACCTTC; cdr3_aa: CASSYDMGQGLDGYTF
d_call: -; clone_size: few; cdr3_length: 14; v_call: TRBV11-3; j_call: TRBJ2-7; cdr3_nt: TGTGCCAGCAGTCCCCGACAGGCTCGCTACGAGCAGTACTTC; cdr3_aa: CASSPRQARYEQYF
d_call: TRBD1; clone_size: -; cdr3_length: 14; v_call: TRBV11-3; j_call: TRBJ2-2; cdr3_nt: TGTGCCAGCAGCCCGGGACAGGGGGCCGGGGAGCTGTTTTTT; cdr3_aa: CASSPGQGAGELFF
d_call: -; clone_size: -; cdr3_length: 13; v_call: TRBV27; j_call: TRBJ2-7; cdr3_nt: TGTGCCAGCAGTCGACATCTCAGCTACGAGCAGTACTTC; cdr3_aa: CASSRHLSYEQYF
d_call: -; clone_size: -; cdr3_length: 13; v_call: TRBV10-3; j_call: TRBJ2-7; cdr3_nt: TGTGCCATCAGTTCTGAGACAACCTACGAGCAGTACTTC; cdr3_aa: CAISSETTYEQYF
d_call: -; clone_size: -; cdr3_length: 13; v_call: TRBV27; j_call: TRBJ1-2; cdr3_nt: TGTGCCAGCAGTTCTACGTCTACTTATGGCTACACCTTC; cdr3_aa: CASSSTSTYGYTF
d_call: -; clone_size: -; cdr3_length: 14; v_call: TRBV7-8; j_call: TRBJ1-5; cdr3_nt: TGTGCCAGCAGCTTTACAGATAGCAATCAGCCCCAGCATTTT; cdr3_aa: CASSFTDSNQPQHF
d_call: -; clone_size: -; cdr3_length: 15; v_call: TRBV18; j_call: TRBJ2-1; cdr3_nt: TGTGCCAGCTCACCAATCAGGCGGGCCCCCAATGAGCAGTTCTTC; cdr3_aa: CASSPIRRAPNEQFF
d_call: TRBD2; clone_size: few; cdr3_length: 15; v_call: TRBV7-8; j_call: TRBJ2-2; cdr3_nt: TGTGCCAGCAGCCCCGCGGGGGGTGGCGCGGGGGAGCTGTTTTTT; cdr3_aa: CASSPAGGGAGELFF
d_call: -; clone_size: -; cdr3_length: 12; v_call: TRBV11-3; j_call: TRBJ2-7; cdr3_nt: TGTGCCAGCAGCTCCCCCGGCTACGAGCAGTACTTC; cdr3_aa: CASSSPGYEQYF
d_call: -; clone_size: few; cdr3_length: 16; v_call: TRBV11-3; j_call: TRBJ2-5; cdr3_nt: TGTGCCAGCAGCTCGCCGGATTTGGGACAACAAGAGACCCAGTACTTC; cdr3_aa: CASSSPDLGQQETQYF
d_call: TRBD2; clone_size: -; cdr3_length: 16; v_call: TRBV2; j_call: TRBJ2-5; cdr3_nt: TGTGCCAGCACCCAGACCGGATTTGCGGGAGGAGAGACCCAGTACTTC; cdr3_aa: CASTQTGFAGGETQYF
d_call: TRBD1; clone_size: -; cdr3_length: 14; v_call: TRBV14; j_call: TRBJ1-2; cdr3_nt: TGTGCCAGCAGCCTCACAGGGGGCGGAGATGGCTACACCTTC; cdr3_aa: CASSLTGGGDGYTF
d_call: -; clone_size: -; cdr3_length: 15; v_call: TRBV7-3; j_call: TRBJ2-3; cdr3_nt: TGTGCCAGCAGCCAACTAGGGGGGGGCACAGATACGCAGTATTTT; cdr3_aa: CASSQLGGGTDTQYF
d_call: TRBD1; clone_size: -; cdr3_length: 14; v_call: TRBV28; j_call: TRBJ1-6; cdr3_nt: TGTGCCAGCAGACCTCCGGGACAGAATTCACCCCTCCACTTT; cdr3_aa: CASRPPGQNSPLHF
d_call: TRBD2; clone_size: -; cdr3_length: 17; v_call: TRBV7-9; j_call: TRBJ2-3; cdr3_nt: TGTGCCAGCAGAGCCTCCCCTAGCGGGAGATACACAGATACGCAGTATTTT; cdr3_aa: CASRASPSGRYTDTQYF
d_call: TRBD1; clone_size: -; cdr3_length: 14; v_call: TRBV29-1; j_call: TRBJ1-5; cdr3_nt: TGCAGCGTTGTAGTGGACAGGGAGTATCAGCCCCAGCATTTT; cdr3_aa: CSVVVDREYQPQHF
d_call: TRBD1; clone_size: once; cdr3_length: 16; v_call: TRBV7-8; j_call: TRBJ2-1; cdr3_nt: TGTGCCAGCAGCCAGTCCGGGACAGGGGCCTACAATGAGCAGTTCTTC; cdr3_aa: CASSQSGTGAYNEQFF
d_call: TRBD1; clone_size: -; cdr3_length: 14; v_call: TRBV6-5; j_call: TRBJ2-7; cdr3_nt: TGTGCCAGCAGATCGACAGGGGTCCTGGAAGAGCAGTACTTC; cdr3_aa: CASRSTGVLEEQYF
d_call: -; clone_size: -; cdr3_length: 16; v_call: TRBV2; j_call: TRBJ1-1; cdr3_nt: TGTGCCAGCAGTGAAGCGCTAGTGGGCAGGGTTCATGAAGCTTTCTTT; cdr3_aa: CASSEALVGRVHEAFF
d_call: TRBD1; clone_size: few; cdr3_length: 14; v_call: TRBV2; j_call: TRBJ1-6; cdr3_nt: TGTGCCAGCAGGACCGGGACAGGGTATTCACCCCTCCACTTT; cdr3_aa: CASRTGTGYSPLHF